Sequencing of this T cell receptor (beta chain) was carried out in a study of blood T cell repertoires in COVID-19. Study-wide context: T cells, B-cell-depleted T cells, or PBMCs provided the cDNA or gDNA that served as material.

The data were produced by immunoSEQ multiplex PCR, yet TCRdb's version contains in-frame clones alone and is incomplete. Among approximately 97,000 clones, around 90% were seen once, and the ten largest hold 1.5% to 2.5%. Per the germline V gene, CDR1 is SGHVS and CDR2 is FQNEAQ. The CDR3 sequence is 19 residues long. V dropped 7 bases and J dropped 0 bases, with 24 bases sitting between them. The source of this sequence is a woman aged 50 to 60 with COVID-19, enrolled during active disease. The sequenced material came from peripheral blood. The V gene is TRBV7-8, the J gene TRBJ2-2, with D maybe TRBD1 (5 bases). CDR3 coding DNA: TGTGCCAGCATGGAGCAGGGTCTTACCTTTTACTCGAACACCGGGGAGCTGTTTTTT. Residues: CASMEQGLTFYSNTGELFF.